Described below is a single T cell receptor (beta chain) sequence and its context. The CDR3 contains 13 residues. V shed 0 bases and J shed 7 bases, with 9 bases lying between them. Germline V lookup: CDR1 GTSNPN, CDR2 SVGIG (reference sequence). Generated by immunoSEQ multiplex PCR, the TCRdb table keeps only in-frame clones and is missing some. The table includes over 75,000 clones, approximately 81% detected once. The data were taken from a study of cytomegalovirus exposure and HLA in healthy donors. The rearrangement joins TRBV30 to TRBJ2-2; D may be TRBD2 (6 bases). The sequenced sample consisted of PBMCs. The sequence came from a man between 18 and 29 years old in good health and CMV-seropositive. Here the CDR3 DNA reads TGTGCCTGGAGTGTACGGGGGTTCGGGGAGCTGTTTTTT. It codes for CAWSVRGFGELFF.